The clone carrying this T cell receptor beta chain was counted only a few times. What it recognizes is unknown. The data belong to a study of early T cells in non-severe SARS-CoV-2 infection. TCRdb analysed the 5' RACE reads with MiXCR anew, one entry per CDR3 protein. The sample records about 98,000 distinct CDR3 sequences, approximately 15% being singletons. V was shortened by 3 bases and J by 0 bases, with 11 bases between the two germline ends. Germline V gene lookup returns CDR1 SGHRS and CDR2 YFSETQ. The CDR3 length is 15 residues. Study observations and caveats: Database matching using VDJdb favored anti-spike CD8 responses, with private and CD4 specificities left missing.

The sample consisted of whole blood. The rearrangement joins TRBV5-1 to TRBJ2-3; either TRBD1 or TRBD2 may supply D (5 bases each). This clonotype originated in an adult who was a healthcare worker with PCR-confirmed SARS-CoV-2 infection or an uninfected control (not recorded which). The CDR3 DNA follows: TGCGCCAGCAGCTGGGGGACGGGAAGCACAGATACGCAGTATTTT. Translation: CASSWGTGSTDTQYF.